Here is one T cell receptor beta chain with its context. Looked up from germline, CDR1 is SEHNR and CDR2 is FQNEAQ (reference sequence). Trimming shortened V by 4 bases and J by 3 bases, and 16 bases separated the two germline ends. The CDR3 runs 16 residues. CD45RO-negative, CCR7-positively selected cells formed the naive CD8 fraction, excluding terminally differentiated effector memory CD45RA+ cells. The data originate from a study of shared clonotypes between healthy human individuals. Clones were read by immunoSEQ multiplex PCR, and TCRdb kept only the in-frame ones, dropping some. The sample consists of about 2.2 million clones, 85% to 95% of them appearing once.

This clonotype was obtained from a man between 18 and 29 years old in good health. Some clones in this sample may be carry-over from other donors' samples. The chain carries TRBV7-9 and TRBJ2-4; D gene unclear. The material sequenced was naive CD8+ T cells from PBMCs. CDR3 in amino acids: CASSYLGQVDKNIQYF. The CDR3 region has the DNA TGTGCCAGCAGCTACCTCGGGCAGGTAGACAAAAACATTCAGTACTTC. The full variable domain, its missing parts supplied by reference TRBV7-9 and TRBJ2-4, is DTGVSQNPRHKITKRGQNVTFRCDPISEHNRLYWYRQTLGQGPEFLTYFQNEAQLEKSRLLSDRFSAERPKGSFSTLEIQRTEQGDSAMYLCASSYLGQVDKNIQYFGAGTRLSVL.